Listed below are T cell receptor beta chains from one sample, sequenced in a study of cytomegalovirus exposure and HLA in healthy donors. Assay: immunoSEQ multiplex PCR; the TCRdb copy retains only in-frame clones and omits some. The sample records roughly 120,000 clones, approximately 75% being singletons. Sequencing used PBMCs. Every receptor here comes from a man aged 45-60 years in good health and CMV-seropositive. Each CDR3 is given with its conserved first and last residue. The D gene is left open where the match is weak. Only some rows state a clone size, as once, few, many or a class for expanded clones.

D	V	J	size	DNA	CDR3
TRBD1	TRBV6-1	TRBJ1-2	few	TGTGCCAGCCGGATCGGACAGGGGATATATGGCTACACCTTC	CASRIGQGIYGYTF
NA	TRBV19	TRBJ2-7	NA	TGTGCCAGTAGTACTTGGACAGCTAGCTCCTACGAGCAGTACTTC	CASSTWTASSYEQYF
TRBD1	TRBV7-2	TRBJ1-5	NA	TGTGCCAGCAGCCGGACAGGGAGTAGCAATCAGCCCCAGCATTTT	CASSRTGSSNQPQHF
NA	TRBV5-4	TRBJ1-4	few	TGTGCCAGCAGCTTGGGAGAGGGAAATGGAAAACTGTTTTTT	CASSLGEGNGKLFF
NA	TRBV10-3	TRBJ1-3	NA	TGTGCCATCAGTGAGTCTTTCGCTAGAAACACCATATATTTT	CAISESFARNTIYF
NA	TRBV6-1	TRBJ1-4	NA	TGTGCCAGCAGTGAATATTTCATGAGAGATAATGAAAAACTGTTTTTT	CASSEYFMRDNEKLFF
TRBD2	TRBV7-3	TRBJ2-1	NA	TGTGCCAGCAGCTCCTCTGGGAGGGGTAGCGGCTTTGCCTACAATGAGCAGTTCTTC	CASSSSGRGSGFAYNEQFF
TRBD1	TRBV18	TRBJ1-6	NA	TGTGCCAGCTCACCAGGGGACAGGGGTAATTCACCCCTCCACTTT	CASSPGDRGNSPLHF
TRBD1	TRBV5-1	TRBJ2-5	NA	TGCGCCAGCAGTGCGACAGGGTGGGAGACCCAGTACTTC	CASSATGWETQYF
TRBD1	TRBV5-4	TRBJ1-5	NA	TGTGCCAGCAACTACAGGACAGGGAATCAGCCCCAGCATTTT	CASNYRTGNQPQHF
TRBD1	TRBV7-3	TRBJ1-2	NA	TGTGCCAGCAGTTCAGGGACAGGGGTGGATGGCTACACCTTC	CASSSGTGVDGYTF
NA	TRBV4-3	TRBJ1-2	NA	TGCGCCAGCAGCCAAGATCGGGAAAGAGACTATGGCTACACCTTC	CASSQDRERDYGYTF
NA	TRBV30	TRBJ1-6	NA	TGTGCCTGGAGTGAACAGGAGAATTCACCCCTCCACTTT	CAWSEQENSPLHF
TRBD1	TRBV19	TRBJ1-1	NA	TGTGCCAGTAGTATACAGGGGGCGAAGTTCGACACTGAAGCTTTCTTT	CASSIQGAKFDTEAFF
NA	TRBV5-1	TRBJ1-6	NA	TGCGCCAGCAGCTTGAAGGGGGTGGGTTCACCCCTCCACTTT	CASSLKGVGSPLHF
NA	TRBV5-1	TRBJ1-3	NA	TGCGCCAGCAGGATGGGGGGGTCTGGAAACACCATATATTTT	CASRMGGSGNTIYF
TRBD2	TRBV4-1	TRBJ2-3	NA	TGCGCCAGCAGCCGTTTAGGAGCGGGAGGGGTGGATACGCAGTATTTT	CASSRLGAGGVDTQYF
NA	TRBV7-3	TRBJ2-1	NA	TGTGCCAGCAGCCCCGCTTTGGGGGGTGGAGGCAATGAGCAGTTCTTC	CASSPALGGGGNEQFF
NA	TRBV7-8	TRBJ2-2	NA	TGTGCCAGCAGCTTACAACAGACCACCGGGGAGCTGTTTTTT	CASSLQQTTGELFF
TRBD2	TRBV9	TRBJ2-5	NA	TGTGCCAGCAGCGTAGGCCTAGCGGGGGGGGAAGAGACCCAGTACTTC	CASSVGLAGGEETQYF
TRBD1	TRBV5-6	TRBJ1-5	few	TGTGCCAGCAGCGGGGGACAGCGAGAGCCCCAGCATTTT	CASSGGQREPQHF
NA	TRBV2	TRBJ2-3	NA	TGTGCCAGCAGTGAACAAGATACGCAGTATTTT	CASSEQDTQYF
NA	TRBV21-1	TRBJ2-2	few	TGTGCCAGCAGCAAAGGGCCAGTGAGGTTTAGCGGGGAGCTGTTTTTT	CASSKGPVRFSGELFF
NA	TRBV7-8	TRBJ1-1	NA	TGTGCCAGCAGCATCTCGGACAGTCCGAACACTGAAGCTTTCTTT	CASSISDSPNTEAFF
NA	TRBV6-1	TRBJ2-7	few	TGTGCCAGCAGTGAATCGAGGACAGTCAGCTCCTACGAGCAGTACTTC	CASSESRTVSSYEQYF
NA	TRBV27	TRBJ2-5	NA	TGTGCCAGCAGCTCCAGGGGGGCAGAGACCCAGTACTTC	CASSSRGAETQYF
TRBD2	TRBV5-8	TRBJ2-7	NA	TGTGCCAGCAGCTTGGTAGAGACTAGCGGGACACGCCACTACGAGCAGTACTTC	CASSLVETSGTRHYEQYF
NA	TRBV5-1	TRBJ1-2	NA	TGCGCCAGCAGCTTGGCGGGGGAAGTAAACTATGGCTACACCTTC	CASSLAGEVNYGYTF